What follows are 14 T cell receptor beta chains derived from one specimen sequenced in a study of tumor and adjacent non-tumor tissue in lung cancer. RNA was extracted from bulk tissue without any cell sorting. TCRbeta libraries were built with three rounds of nested PCR, modified from ARM-PCR. TCRdb independently ran MiXCR on the multiplex PCR reads; one entry per CDR3 protein. The table lists 220,000 or so distinct CDR3 sequences, 70% to 75% of them singletons, with approximately 25% in the top ten. Sequenced sample: lung tumor tissue. The origin of the receptors is a man aged 55-75 years with non-small cell lung cancer.

The chain has TRBV4-2 and TRBJ1-5; the D is unclear. CDR1 and CDR2 from the germline V gene are LGHNA and YNFKEQ. The ends were cut back, 0 bases at V and 2 bases at J, with 11 bases in the middle. The CDR3 runs 16 residues. CDR3 in amino acids: CASSQEPGYGNQPQHF. The CDR3 DNA reads TGTGCCAGCAGCCAAGAACCGGGATACGGCAATCAGCCCCAGCATTTT.

This clonotype was detected only a few times. The chain links TRBV12-3 or TRBV12-4 to TRBJ2-4; D gene unclear. The V gene lost 4 bases and the J gene lost 0 bases, with 13 bases spanning the gap. The CDR3 length is 16 residues. The CDR3 sequence is CASSSHEQRAKNIQYF. The DNA of the CDR3 is TGTGCCAGCAGTTCTCATGAACAGCGAGCCAAAAACATTCAGTACTTC.

This clonotype appeared a few times. With a much larger clone just one base away, this may be a read error. The chain links TRBV20-1 to TRBJ2-2, with TRBD1 matching 8 bases. CDR3 length: 14 amino acids. The germline V gene encodes CDR1 DFQATT and CDR2 SNEGSKA (reference sequence). The CDR3 DNA reads TGCAGTACTAGCCAGGGGGCTAACACCGGGGAGCTGTTTTTT. Residues: CSTSQGANTGELFF.

Regarding this clonotype: A read error may account for a junction end that differs from germline. V gene TRBV11-3 combines with J gene TRBJ2-3, with D possibly called TRBD1 or TRBD2 (5 bases each). Germline lookup yields CDR1 SGHNT and CDR2 YENEEA. The CDR3 loop spans 14 amino acids. CDR3: CASSLGLGTYTQYF. DNA for the CDR3: TGTGCCAGCAGCTTAGGGCTGGGGACCTATACGCAGTACTTT.

Worth noting for this clonotype: Just one base apart from a much larger clone, this may be a read error. V gene TRBV6-5 combines with J gene TRBJ2-7, with D tentatively TRBD2 (6 bases). Trimming left V 0 bases short and J 5 bases short, with 14 bases between. Germline assignment: CDR1 MNHEY and CDR2 SVGAGI. CDR3 length: 15 amino acids. CDR3 protein: CASSYSEGTYNEQYF. The CDR3 nucleotides are TGTGCCAGCAGTTACTCGGAGGGAACATACAACGAGCAGTACTTC.

Details on this clonotype: The junction differs from germline at one of its ends, possibly a read error. V and J are TRBV29-1 and TRBJ2-1; maybe TRBD2 (6 bases). Germline assignment: CDR1 SQVTM and CDR2 ANQGSEA. This CDR3 has 14 residues. Here the CDR3 reads CSFSGTCGSWEQFF. For the CDR3, the DNA is TGTAGCTTTTCCGGGACTTGCGGTTCGTGGGAGCAGTTCTTC.

A remark on this clonotype: A read error is possible here, since a much larger clone lies one base away. This chain links TRBV4-3 with TRBJ2-7, with D possibly being TRBD1 (6 bases). Germline CDR1 is LGHNA and CDR2 is YSLEER. The CDR3 is made up of 15 amino acids. The DNA for the CDR3 is TGCACCAGCAGCCAAGGTCATCCAGGGGCGTACGAGCAGTACTTC. Translated: CTSSQGHPGAYEQYF.

The genes are TRBV20-1 and TRBJ1-2, with D possibly being TRBD1 (5 bases). CDR3 size: 14 residues. V lost 2 bases to trimming and J lost 8 bases, with 18 bases between them. Germline CDR1 reads DFQATT; CDR2 reads SNEGSKA (reference sequence). Here the CDR3 DNA reads TGCAGTGCTAGATATCAGAGGGGCCTTCAAGGCTACACCTTC. Its translation is CSARYQRGLQGYTF.

As concerns this clonotype: The conserved final phenylalanine or tryptophan is absent from the CDR3, which likely points to a read error. The rearrangement uses TRBV20-1 and TRBJ2-7; TRBD2 matches at 7 bases. This CDR3 contains 11 residues. With 5 bases clipped from V and 6 bases from J, the junction kept 4 bases outside the gene matches. Germline CDR1 DFQATT, CDR2 SNEGSKA (reference sequence). CDR3 residues: CSARTSFEQYL. CDR3 DNA: TGCAGTGCTCGGACTAGTTTCGAGCAGTACTTG.

A note on this clonotype: Given a much more abundant clone one base away, this may be a read error. The chain combines TRBV29-1 with TRBJ2-7, with D maybe TRBD1 (5 bases). The germline gives CDR1 SQVTM, CDR2 ANQGSEA. The V end was cut by 7 bases, the J end by 1 base, with 11 bases between. The CDR3 loop spans 12 amino acids. CDR3 amino acids: CSARQKSYEQYF. The CDR3 coding sequence is TGCAGCGCTAGACAGAAATCCTACGAGCAGTACTTC.

Points on this clonotype: The junction shows a germline mismatch at one end, possibly a read error. CDR3 in DNA: TGCGCCAGCTGCCCCGCCACAACTGGGGCCAACGTCCTGACTTTC. Translating gives CASCPATTGANVLTF. The chain couples TRBV12-3 or TRBV12-4 to TRBJ2-6, with unresolved D. The CDR3 has 15 amino acids.

The chain recombines TRBV29-1 with TRBJ1-5; D unclear. The CDR3 contains 11 residues. V shed 3 bases and J shed 6 bases, with 6 bases lying between them. Germline V CDR1 and CDR2: SQVTM, ANQGSEA. Here the CDR3 DNA reads TGCAGCGTTGAGAGTTTTCAGCCCCAGCATTTT. Translating it yields CSVESFQPQHF.

Comment on this clonotype: A much bigger clone sits one base away, suggesting this may be a read error. The rearrangement links TRBV20-1 to TRBJ2-4; the D gene is possibly TRBD2 (6 bases). In germline, CDR1 is DFQATT, CDR2 SNEGSKA (reference sequence). The CDR3 runs 15 residues. The germline V and J ends were trimmed by 0 bases and 8 bases, with 17 bases remaining between them. CDR3 loop: CSARELVGGIDIQYF. The CDR3 DNA follows: TGCAGTGCTAGAGAACTAGTGGGGGGTATAGACATTCAGTACTTC.

As regards this clonotype: A much larger clone lies a single base off, so this may be a read error. This likely comes from a read error, as the CDR3 has no conserved phenylalanine or tryptophan at its end. The chain recombines TRBV20-1 with TRBJ1-1; D remains unclear. Per the germline V gene, CDR1 is DFQATT and CDR2 is SNEGSKA (reference sequence). CDR3 size: 11 residues. V lost 8 bases and J lost 5, with 12 bases in between. CDR3 residues: CSTSGDTEAFL. The CDR3 nucleotides are TGCAGTACCTCTGGTGATACTGAAGCTTTCCTT.